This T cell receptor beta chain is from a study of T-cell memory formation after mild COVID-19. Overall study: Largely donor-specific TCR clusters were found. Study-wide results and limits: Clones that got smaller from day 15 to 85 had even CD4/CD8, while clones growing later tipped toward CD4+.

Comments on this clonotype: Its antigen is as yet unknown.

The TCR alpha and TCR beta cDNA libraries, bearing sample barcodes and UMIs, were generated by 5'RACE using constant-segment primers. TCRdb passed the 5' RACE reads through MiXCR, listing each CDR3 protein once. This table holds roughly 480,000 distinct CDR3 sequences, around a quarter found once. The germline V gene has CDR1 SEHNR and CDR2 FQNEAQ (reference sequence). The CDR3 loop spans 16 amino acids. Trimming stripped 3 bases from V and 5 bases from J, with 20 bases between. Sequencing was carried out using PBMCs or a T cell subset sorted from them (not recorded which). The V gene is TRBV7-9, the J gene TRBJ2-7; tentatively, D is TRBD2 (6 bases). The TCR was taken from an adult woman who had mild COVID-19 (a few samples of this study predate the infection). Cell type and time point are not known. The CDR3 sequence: CASSFPNMGASDEQYF. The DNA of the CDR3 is TGTGCCAGCAGCTTCCCGAACATGGGAGCTAGCGACGAGCAGTACTTC.